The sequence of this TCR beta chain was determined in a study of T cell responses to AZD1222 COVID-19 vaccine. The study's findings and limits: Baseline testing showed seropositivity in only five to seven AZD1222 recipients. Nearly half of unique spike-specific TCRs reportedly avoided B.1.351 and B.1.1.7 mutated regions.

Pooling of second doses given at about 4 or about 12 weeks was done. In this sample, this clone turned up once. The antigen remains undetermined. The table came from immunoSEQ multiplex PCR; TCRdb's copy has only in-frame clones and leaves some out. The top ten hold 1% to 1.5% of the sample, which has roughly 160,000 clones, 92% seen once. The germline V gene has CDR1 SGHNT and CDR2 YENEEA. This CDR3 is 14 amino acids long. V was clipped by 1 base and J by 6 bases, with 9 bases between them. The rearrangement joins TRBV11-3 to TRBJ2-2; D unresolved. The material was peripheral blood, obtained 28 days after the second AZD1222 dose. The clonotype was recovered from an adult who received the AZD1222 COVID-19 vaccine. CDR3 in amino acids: CASSLGYGPGELFF. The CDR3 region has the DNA TGTGCCAGCAGCTTAGGGTACGGACCCGGGGAGCTGTTTTTT.